Below, 27 T cell receptor beta chains from the same sample are listed, as sequenced in a study of CD8+CD57+ T cells in acquired aplastic anemia (dated by TCRdb to between 2017 and 2018). Sequencer: Illumina HiSeq 2000. Genomic DNA served as template for TCR beta VDJ combination and CDR3 sequence profiling. The public reads were run again by TCRdb, first through fastp at Q25 and then through MiXCR, and only productive beta chains were kept. Rows with one shared CDR3 protein collapse into an entry with the most common genes and DNA. For this sample the table gives around 200,000 distinct CDR3 sequences, of which roughly 50% were detected only once. The ten largest clones represent about 1.8% of the sample. The patients picked for sequencing were ones in whom flow cytometry had shown an expansion of CD8+CD57+ cells. Sequencing was carried out using sorted CD4+, CD8+, or CD8+CD57+ T cells (not recorded which) from PBMCs. These receptors were collected from a human donor with aplastic anemia.

A single count supports this clonotype. The chain has TRBV15 and TRBJ2-2, with a tentative D call TRBD1 (5 bases). Germline CDR1 reads LNHNV; CDR2 reads YYDKDF (reference sequence). Deletions cut 3 bases from V and 5 bases from J, with 13 bases between. The CDR3 has 15 residues. The CDR3 spells CATSSQGFGTGELFF. Here the CDR3 DNA reads TGTGCCACCAGCAGTCAGGGATTTGGTACCGGGGAGCTGTTTTTT. The full variable domain, in which reference TRBV15 and TRBJ2-2 provide the parts outside the CDR3, is DAMVIQNPRYQVTQFGKPVTLSCSQTLNHNVMYWYQQKSSQAPKLLFHYYDKDFNNEADTPDNFQSRRPNTSFCFLDIRSPGLGDTAMYLCATSSQGFGTGELFFGEGSRLTVL.

The chain couples TRBV2 to TRBJ1-1; no clear D gene. The CDR3 totals 20 residues. V shed 2 bases and J shed 7 bases, with 32 bases lying between them. Germline CDR1 is SNHLY and CDR2 is FYNNEI. The chain's CDR3 is CASSELGSAWTPRRHSEAFF. CDR3 sequence (DNA): TGTGCCAGCAGTGAATTGGGGTCCGCGTGGACCCCACGTCGTCACAGTGAAGCTTTCTTT.

V usage is TRBV20-1 and J usage is TRBJ2-1; tentatively, D is TRBD2 (5 bases). V gave up 1 base and J gave up 8 bases, with 33 bases separating them. CDR1 and CDR2 (germline): DFQATT, SNEGSKA (reference sequence). CDR3 size: 20 residues. The CDR3 here is CSARGIHKTSGVRRVDEQFF. The CDR3 coding sequence is TGCAGTGCTAGAGGAATTCATAAAACTTCCGGGGTACGACGGGTGGATGAGCAGTTCTTC.

The rearrangement joins TRBV10-2 to TRBJ1-1; maybe TRBD1 (6 bases). The CDR3 is 17 residues long. Germline CDR1 is WSHSY and CDR2 is SAAADI. V shed 2 bases and J shed 5 bases, with 21 bases lying between them. The CDR3 loop reads CASSERGGFGVWTEAFF. The CDR3 DNA reads as TGCGCCAGCAGTGAGAGGGGGGGGTTCGGCGTGTGGACTGAAGCTTTCTTT.

The sample holds a few counts of this clonotype. The junction and the germline gene differ at one end; a read error may be behind it. The rearrangement uses TRBV2 and TRBJ2-6; D is possibly TRBD1 (6 bases). CDR1 and CDR2 (germline): SNHLY, FYNNEI. This CDR3 region has 15 residues. CDR3 DNA: TGTGCCATCAGTGAGTCGGGTCGCCAGGGGAACGTCCTGACTTTC. It specifies CAISESGRQGNVLTF.

V is TRBV2 and J is TRBJ2-6; 11 nucleotides agree with TRBD1. The CDR3 length is 18 residues. V lost 5 bases to trimming and J lost 4 bases; unmatched junction nucleotides: 10. The V gene's germline CDR1 is SNHLY and CDR2 FYNNEI. The CDR3 is CASSYAGTGGPGANVLTF. CDR3 sequence (DNA): TGTGCCAGCAGTTACGCCGGGACAGGGGGTCCCGGGGCCAACGTCCTGACTTTC.

This clonotype has ten or more counts. The V gene is TRBV10-3, the J gene TRBJ1-6; 7 positions match TRBD1. Per the germline V gene, CDR1 is ENHRY and CDR2 is SYGVKD. The CDR3 runs 14 residues. Trimming at V came to 7 bases and at J to 5 bases, leaving 5 bases not matched to a gene. CDR3 loop: CAIKEGQNNSPLHF. The DNA of the CDR3 is TGTGCCATCAAAGAGGGACAGAATAATTCACCCCTCCACTTT.

V usage is TRBV9 and J usage is TRBJ2-6; no reliable D call. The CDR3 sequence is 15 residues long. The germline V gene has CDR1 SGDLS and CDR2 YYNGEE. V was shortened by 1 base and J by 0 bases, with 5 bases between the two germline ends. CDR3 sequence: CASSVKSSGANVLTF. DNA of the CDR3: TGTGCCAGCAGCGTAAAGAGCTCTGGGGCCAACGTCCTGACTTTC.

This clonotype was found many times. The chain joins TRBV5-1 to TRBJ1-3; TRBD1 might be the D (5 bases). Germline CDR1 reads SGHRS; CDR2 reads YFSETQ. V dropped 1 base and J dropped 4 bases, with 9 bases sitting between them. The CDR3 consists of 14 residues. CDR3 bases: TGCGCCAGCAGCTTGTCAGGGTACGGAAACACCATATATTTT. The encoded protein is CASSLSGYGNTIYF.

The rearrangement uses TRBV10-3 and TRBJ1-6; D not resolved. V was pared by 11 bases and J by 3 bases, with 8 bases between. The germline V gene has CDR1 ENHRY and CDR2 SYGVKD. CDR3 length: 12 amino acids. The CDR3 coding sequence is TGTGCCGGTGGGGTCTATAATTCACCCCTCCACTTT. Translation gives CAGGVYNSPLHF.

This clonotype was detected ten times or more. V gene TRBV10-3 combines with J gene TRBJ1-1; D not certain. The V end was cut by 3 bases, the J end by 5 bases, with 13 bases between. CDR1 and CDR2 from the germline V gene are ENHRY and SYGVKD. The CDR3 covers 14 residues. In DNA form, the CDR3 reads TGTGCCATCAGTGATTTGGCAGCCGGGACTGAAGCTTTCTTT. Protein: CAISDLAAGTEAFF.

In this sample, this clonotype turned up many times. The V gene is TRBV7-6, the J gene TRBJ2-7, with D possibly matching TRBD1 (5 bases). Looked up from germline, CDR1 is SGHVS and CDR2 is FNYEAQ. The CDR3 loop spans 15 amino acids. Trimming pared 5 bases from V and 0 bases from J, leaving 14 bases between. The CDR3 sequence: CASSLGHITSYEQYF. The CDR3 DNA reads as TGTGCCAGCAGCCTCGGACACATAACCTCCTACGAGCAGTACTTC.

This rearrangement joins TRBV29-1 to TRBJ2-7; D possibly uses TRBD1 or TRBD2 (5 bases each). The length of the CDR3 is 10 residues. Germline V lookup: CDR1 SQVTM, CDR2 ANQGSEA. V was cut by 5 bases and J by 5 bases, with 7 bases left in between. CDR3 nucleotide sequence: TGCAGCGTTTGGGACGACGAGCAGTACTTC. Protein product: CSVWDDEQYF.

The rearrangement uses TRBV10-3 and TRBJ1-2; TRBD1 is a possible D gene (5 bases). Trimming pared 2 bases from V and 3 bases from J, leaving 13 bases between. CDR1 ENHRY and CDR2 SYGVKD come from the germline V gene. The CDR3 contains 15 residues. CDR3 loop: CAISEGGLSDYGYTF. The CDR3 coding sequence is TGTGCCATCAGTGAGGGGGGACTCAGCGACTATGGCTACACCTTC.

The rearrangement uses TRBV15 and TRBJ2-5, with D possibly being TRBD2 (6 bases). Per germline, CDR1 LNHNV and CDR2 YYDKDF (reference sequence). With 4 bases removed from V and 3 bases from J, the gap between germline ends came to 15 bases. This CDR3 is built from 15 residues. The CDR3 region has the DNA TGTGCCACCAGCATCCCATTGGGAGGTAAAGAGACCCAGTACTTC. Amino acid sequence: CATSIPLGGKETQYF.

This clonotype was counted only a few times. V usage is TRBV7-2 and J usage is TRBJ1-2; D ambiguous. Germline CDR1 SGHTA, CDR2 FQGNSA. The CDR3 sequence is 14 residues long. Trimming shortened V by 7 bases and J by 4 bases, and 16 bases separated the two germline ends. DNA for the CDR3: TGTGCCAGCACCCCAGACCCTAGCATCTATGGCTACACCTTC. Its translation: CASTPDPSIYGYTF.

The sample holds many counts of this clonotype. The chain couples TRBV29-1 to TRBJ2-3; D could derive from TRBD1 or TRBD2 (5 bases each). V was clipped by 5 bases and J by 2 bases, with 14 bases between them. This CDR3 region has 14 residues. In germline, CDR1 is SQVTM, CDR2 ANQGSEA. CDR3 nucleotide sequence: TGCAGCGTTCTACCCACGGGGCCCACAGATACGCAGTATTTT. Translated: CSVLPTGPTDTQYF.

This clonotype was counted ten times or more. The chain links TRBV19 to TRBJ1-2; 9 nucleotides line up with TRBD1. V lost 5 bases, J lost 2 bases, and 3 bases stayed unmatched. Germline V gene lookup returns CDR1 LNHDA and CDR2 SQIVND (reference sequence). This CDR3 comprises 14 residues. The CDR3 loop is CASSSDRGNYGYTF. The CDR3 nucleotides are TGTGCCAGTAGTTCGGACAGGGGCAACTATGGCTACACCTTC. The full variable domain, completed using reference TRBV19 and TRBJ1-2, is DGGITQSPKYLFRKEGQNVTLSCEQNLNHDAMYWYRQDPGQGLRLIYYSQIVNDFQKGDIAEGYSVSREKKESFPLTVTSAQKNPTAFYLCASSSDRGNYGYTFGSGTRLTVV.

The V call is TRBV5-1, the J call TRBJ2-3, with D perhaps matching TRBD1 (5 bases). The germline CDR1 and CDR2 sequences are SGHRS and YFSETQ. V was pared by 0 bases and J by 2 bases, with 10 bases between. This CDR3 spans 15 amino acids. The CDR3 loop is CASSLGGRPTDTQYF. The CDR3 coding sequence is TGCGCCAGCAGCTTGGGGGGCAGACCCACAGATACGCAGTATTTT.

Concerning this clonotype: Given a much more abundant clone one base away, this may be a read error. The chain employs TRBV7-2 and TRBJ1-4; a possible D gene is TRBD1 (5 bases). CDR1 is SGHTA, CDR2 FQGNSA, per germline. There are 14 residues in the CDR3. DNA for the CDR3: TGTGCCAGCAGCTTGCAGGGAAAACACGAAAAACCGTTTTTT. Translating it yields CASSLQGKHEKPFF.

The chain combines TRBV19 with TRBJ2-1; D remains unclear. The V gene lost 8 bases and the J gene lost 6 bases, with 11 bases spanning the gap. CDR1 and CDR2 (germline): LNHDA, SQIVND (reference sequence). This CDR3 is built from 12 residues. The CDR3 region has the DNA TGTGCCAGTTTATCGGGCATCAATGAGCAGTTCTTC. Protein sequence: CASLSGINEQFF.

The chain joins TRBV5-1 to TRBJ2-1; 8 bases fit TRBD2. There are 13 residues in the CDR3. CDR1 and CDR2 (germline): SGHRS, YFSETQ. The ends lost 3 bases at V and 6 bases at J; junction bases unmatched: 2. Here the CDR3 reads CASSSGLANEQFF. CDR3 nucleotides: TGCGCCAGCAGCTCCGGACTAGCCAATGAGCAGTTCTTC.

This clonotype was picked up many times. The gene calls are TRBV7-2 and TRBJ2-1; D ambiguous. Germline V lookup: CDR1 SGHTA, CDR2 FQGNSA. Trimming removed 4 bases from V and 5 bases from J, with 6 bases in between. The CDR3 covers 12 residues. Here the CDR3 reads CASSSQDNEQFF. Here the CDR3 DNA reads TGTGCCAGCAGCTCTCAGGACAATGAGCAGTTCTTC.

This clonotype occurred many times. The chain employs TRBV7-6 and TRBJ2-2; D is tentatively TRBD1 or TRBD2 (6 bases each). This CDR3 is 18 amino acids long. The V and J ends lost 5 bases and 4 bases respectively, with 23 bases between them. Germline CDR1 is SGHVS and CDR2 is FNYEAQ. The CDR3 protein is CASSPAMVSGASTGELFF. The CDR3 nucleotides are TGTGCCAGCAGCCCCGCCATGGTGTCGGGGGCGAGCACCGGGGAGCTGTTTTTT.

The chain uses TRBV20-1 and TRBJ2-5; 10 bases map to TRBD1. Germline CDR1 DFQATT, CDR2 SNEGSKA (reference sequence). This CDR3 comprises 14 residues. V lost 7 bases and J lost 3; bases outside the gene matches: 8. DNA for the CDR3: TGCAGTGTTTCGACAGGGGGCTGGGAAGAGACCCAGTACTTC. Translating gives CSVSTGGWEETQYF.

The chain uses TRBV25-1 and TRBJ2-7; TRBD1 matches at 11 bases. The V and J ends lost 4 bases and 6 bases, in that order; junction bases with no gene match: 14. This CDR3 comprises 17 residues. The germline CDR1 and CDR2 sequences are MGHDK and SYGVNS. The CDR3 region is CASSARDLGTGGREQYF. The DNA for the CDR3 is TGTGCCAGCAGTGCTAGGGACTTAGGGACAGGGGGTCGCGAGCAGTACTTC.

This clonotype was counted a single time. This chain's CDR3 is CAISAPGLAGNEQFF. The CDR3 DNA sequence: TGTGCCATCAGTGCCCCGGGACTAGCGGGCAATGAGCAGTTCTTC. The J gene is TRBJ2-1, the V gene TRBV10-3; 12 bases are shared with TRBD2. The germline CDR1 and CDR2 sequences are ENHRY and SYGVKD. The CDR3 runs to 15 residues. The J segment lost 6 bases and the V segment lost 4 bases, leaving 4 bases of the junction unmatched.